Here is one TCR beta chain with its context. What this receptor recognizes is not known. No base quality information exists; no much larger clone differs at one position. Trimming takes 4 bases off V and 4 bases off J; junction bases not matched to a gene: 8. Its CDR3 holds 15 amino acids, cysteine through phenylalanine. CDR3 DNA only is kept here, 45 bases in frame from base 1. Sequences SGHDT (CDR1) and YYEEEE (CDR2) are obtained from the germline V gene. The donors were healthy, HIV-negative adults with no recently reported acute infections or vaccinations. Every donor was a Caucasian adult residing in Nashville, Tennessee, USA. CD8 memory samples consisted of magnetically selected CD45RO+ cells combined with CCR7-negative CD45RA+ effector memory (TemRA) cells. Blood was collected by leukapheresis, and PBMCs were isolated by Ficoll-Histopaque density gradient centrifugation and then cryopreserved in liquid nitrogen vapor phase. Analytical flow cytometry was used to check the purity and quantity of every magnetically sorted T cell population. From each sorted fraction, genomic DNA was isolated and quantified by UV absorbance on a Nanodrop 2000c.

Using the deep immunoSEQ assay, TCR CDR3 regions were amplified from genomic DNA by multiplex PCR. For each cell subset, the extracted genomic DNA was distributed evenly across all wells of several immunoSEQ 96-well plates, and each plate served as one replicate. Each replicate PCR for sorted subsets received about 220 ng genomic DNA, equal to about 30,000 T cell genomes. Purified libraries were measured with a Qubit 3.0 fluorometer, size-checked on a Bioanalyzer 2100, and measured again with the KAPA Library Quantification kit. A separate single-read 150-cycle Illumina NextSeq 550 flow cell was used to sequence each immunoSEQ 96-well plate. Concerning the study's data processing: The immunoSEQ output contained only junctional sequences without quality scores, so filtering could not match that applied to full-length reads. To assign V/J genes and CDR3, sequences were annotated using PyIR, a Python wrapper for IgBLAST v1.9, with IMGT germline references. Reads were filtered out if the reads had weak V/J assignments (E-value above 1e-6), no CDR3, stop codons, out-of-frame junctions, or ambiguous translated residues. V3J clonotypes were defined as sequences sharing the same inferred V gene, J gene, and CDR3 amino acid sequence. The percentage overlap between two repertoires was calculated by dividing the number of shared unique clonotypes by the size of the smaller repertoire. Three approaches were used to assess repertoire richness: RTK rarefaction, the Chao1 estimator, and Recon v2.1 estimates of unobserved clonotypes. Generation probabilities were computed with OLGA for all TCRbeta clonotypes obtained by the gDNA method from a handful of donors. TCRdb stores this immuneACCESS table with in-frame sequences only. Part of the clones is absent; in the studies checked, under half of the shortfall reflects unresolved V genes, and no reason is known for the rest. Clone size and the V and J calls come from that table; the DNA yielded D and trimming. This sample has about 120,000 clones in its table, and about 67% of those were observed once. The ten largest make up roughly 25% of the sample.

These data belong to a study of shared clonotypes between healthy human individuals (dated by TCRdb to about 2020). Study-wide context: The cohort comprised a couple of women and three men aged 18 to 49 years. Leukapheresis yielded between about 0.9 and 10 billion PBMCs per donor. For each donor, CD4 naive and CD4 memory were each run on three plates, CD8 naive on two plates, and CD8 memory on one plate. To estimate repertoire size and how much clonotypes are shared between individuals, the study performed deep sequencing of blood TCR repertoires from a few healthy adults. Different laboratories and diverse techniques were used to prepare libraries and sequence TCR repertoires, to increase sequencing depth and limit assay-specific biases.

Overall results and qualifications from the work: The small number of donors limited the genetic and exposure-history diversity represented. Clonotypes shared by all four sorted-subset donors showed higher generation probabilities than non-shared clonotypes. Even with the large sequencing depth, rarefaction of the sorted-subset datasets indicated that sequencing was incomplete. Across a handful of donors, roughly 5.1% of naive CD4, approximately 4% of naive CD8, 2.3% of memory CD4, and 0.4% of memory CD8 clonotypes were shared. Sampling was limited to blood, and TCR repertoires in tissue likely differ from TCR repertoires in blood. Based on pairwise subsampling, the degree of clonotype sharing among donors was expected to be affected by sequencing depth. Naive subsets generally had larger estimated clonotype richness than memory subsets did.

The sequencing sample was made of memory CD8+ T cells sorted from blood. The label giving this sample's cell subset or site can be read as: CD45RO+ cells pooled with CCR7-negative TemRA cells. The chain links TRBV5-6 with TRBJ2-7; a stretch of 10 junction bases matches TRBD1. The TCR comes from a woman aged 25 to 39 in good health. The CDR3 has the sequence CASSPAGQGNYEQYF. The DNA sequence is given as TGTGCCAGCAGCCCGGCGGGACAGGGGAATTACGAGCAGTACTTC. Outside the CDR3, residues come from the reference TRBV5-6 and TRBJ2-7 proteins, so the full variable domain is: DAGVTQSPTHLIKTRGQQVTLRCSPKSGHDTVSWYQQALGQGPQFIFQYYEEEERQRGNFPDRFSGHQFPNYSSELNVNALLLGDSALYLCASSPAGQGNYEQYFGPGTRLTVT.